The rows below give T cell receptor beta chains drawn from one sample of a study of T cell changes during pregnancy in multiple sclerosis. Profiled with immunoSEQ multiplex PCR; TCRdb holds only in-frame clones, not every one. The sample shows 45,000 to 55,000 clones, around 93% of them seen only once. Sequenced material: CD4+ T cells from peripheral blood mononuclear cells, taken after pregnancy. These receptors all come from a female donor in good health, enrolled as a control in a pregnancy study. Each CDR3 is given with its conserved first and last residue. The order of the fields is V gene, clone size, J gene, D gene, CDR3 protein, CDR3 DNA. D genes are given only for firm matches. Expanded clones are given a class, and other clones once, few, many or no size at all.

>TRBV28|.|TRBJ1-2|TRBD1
CASIGTSSGQGAEGYTF
TGTGCCAGCATCGGAACCTCCTCGGGGCAGGGGGCGGAGGGCTACACCTTC
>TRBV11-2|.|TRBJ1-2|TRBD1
CASSLVGTGGGYGYTF
TGTGCCAGCAGCTTAGTTGGGACAGGGGGAGGCTATGGCTACACCTTC
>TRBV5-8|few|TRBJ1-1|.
CASSPGLVNTEAFF
TGTGCCAGCAGCCCGGGACTCGTGAACACTGAAGCTTTCTTT
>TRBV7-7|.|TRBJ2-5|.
CASSRSAGPQETQYF
TGTGCTAGCAGCCGTTCGGCGGGCCCACAAGAGACCCAGTACTTC
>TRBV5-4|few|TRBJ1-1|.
CASSELVGGNTEAFF
TGTGCCAGCAGCGAACTAGTCGGAGGGAACACTGAAGCTTTCTTT
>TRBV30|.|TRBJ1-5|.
CAWSPTSGQPQHF
TGTGCCTGGAGCCCTACCTCAGGGCAGCCCCAGCATTTT
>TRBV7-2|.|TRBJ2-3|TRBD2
CASSLAVRGGRDTQYF
TGTGCCAGCAGCTTAGCGGTCCGGGGGGGCAGGGATACGCAGTATTTT
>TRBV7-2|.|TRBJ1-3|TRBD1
CASSHWKIQGDSGNTIYF
TGTGCCAGCAGCCACTGGAAAATTCAGGGGGACTCTGGAAACACCATATATTTT
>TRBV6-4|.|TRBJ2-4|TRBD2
CASSLTGGHIQYF
TGTGCCAGCAGCCTTACGGGGGGACACATTCAGTACTTC
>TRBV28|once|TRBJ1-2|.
CASSSFGLLHYGYTF
TGTGCCAGCAGTTCTTTTGGACTGCTACACTATGGCTACACCTTC
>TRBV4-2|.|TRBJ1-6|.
CASSQPPVDSSYNSPLHF
TGTGCCAGCAGCCAACCACCGGTAGATAGCTCCTATAATTCACCCCTCCACTTT
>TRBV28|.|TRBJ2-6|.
CASSSGANVLTF
TGTGCCAGCAGCTCCGGGGCCAACGTCCTGACTTTC
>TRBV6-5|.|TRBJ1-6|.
CASNRQSSYNSPLHF
TGTGCCAGCAATAGACAGAGCTCCTATAATTCACCCCTCCACTTT
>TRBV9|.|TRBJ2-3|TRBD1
CASSVQGATDTQYF
TGTGCCAGCAGCGTACAGGGGGCCACAGATACGCAGTATTTT
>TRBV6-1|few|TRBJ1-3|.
CASSVKQTIYF
TGTGCCAGCAGTGTAAAACAGACCATATATTTT